These T cell receptor beta chains were read from a single sample in a study of CD8 T cells in Susac syndrome. TCRdb reprocessed the immunoSEQ multiplex PCR reads with MiXCR, giving one entry per CDR3 protein. Of roughly 150,000 distinct CDR3 sequences in the sample, approximately 95% were seen once. Sequencing was carried out using CD4+ T cells from PBMCs. These receptors all come from a human donor with Susac syndrome. Each CDR3 is given with its conserved first and last residue. D genes are given only for firm matches. The size field is filled for only some rows; it gives once, few, many or a size class.

D gene: .; V gene: TRBV15; J gene: TRBJ1-5; clone size: .; CDR3 DNA: TGTGCCACCAGCAGAGAAAGGGCCAGAACCAATCAGCCCCAGCATTTT; CDR3 protein: CATSRERARTNQPQHF
D gene: .; V gene: TRBV5-1; J gene: TRBJ2-5; clone size: once; CDR3 DNA: TGCGCCAGCAGCTTGGAGTCCCGAGAGACCCAGTACTTC; CDR3 protein: CASSLESRETQYF
D gene: .; V gene: TRBV19; J gene: TRBJ1-2; clone size: .; CDR3 DNA: TGTGCCAGTACTTCCTTGGCCAGCTCCTACACCTTC; CDR3 protein: CASTSLASSYTF
D gene: .; V gene: TRBV4-2; J gene: TRBJ2-1; clone size: .; CDR3 DNA: TGTGCCAGCAGCCAAGTCCTACAGGAGTACAATGAGCAGTTCTTC; CDR3 protein: CASSQVLQEYNEQFF
D gene: TRBD2; V gene: TRBV6-4; J gene: TRBJ2-3; clone size: .; CDR3 DNA: TGTGCCAGCAGTAGCGGGGGGGCCACAGATACGCAGTATTTT; CDR3 protein: CASSSGGATDTQYF
D gene: .; V gene: TRBV11-2; J gene: TRBJ1-6; clone size: .; CDR3 DNA: TGTGCCAGCAGCTTAGAGGCGGGTAATTCACCCCTCCACTTT; CDR3 protein: CASSLEAGNSPLHF
D gene: TRBD2; V gene: TRBV24-1; J gene: TRBJ2-7; clone size: .; CDR3 DNA: TGTGCCACCAACCGGGAGGCACCGGGAGAGCAGTACTTC; CDR3 protein: CATNREAPGEQYF
D gene: .; V gene: TRBV2; J gene: TRBJ2-2; clone size: .; CDR3 DNA: TGTGCCAGCAGGAGTGAACAGGGAAGGAACACCGGGGAGCTGTTTTTT; CDR3 protein: CASRSEQGRNTGELFF
D gene: .; V gene: TRBV18; J gene: TRBJ1-5; clone size: .; CDR3 DNA: TGTGCCAGCTCACCACTAGGTCAGGGCGATCAGCCCCAGCATTTT; CDR3 protein: CASSPLGQGDQPQHF
D gene: TRBD1; V gene: TRBV20-1; J gene: TRBJ1-1; clone size: .; CDR3 DNA: TGCAGTGCGAATGGACAGGGGACTGAAGCTTTCTTT; CDR3 protein: CSANGQGTEAFF
D gene: .; V gene: TRBV7-9; J gene: TRBJ2-1; clone size: .; CDR3 DNA: TGTGCCAGCAGCTATAACCAGGGGAGTAACAATGAGCAGTTCTTC; CDR3 protein: CASSYNQGSNNEQFF
D gene: .; V gene: TRBV27; J gene: TRBJ1-5; clone size: .; CDR3 DNA: TGTGCCAGCAGTCCCCTCGACAAGTCCCTCCATTTT; CDR3 protein: CASSPLDKSLHF
D gene: .; V gene: TRBV9; J gene: TRBJ2-7; clone size: .; CDR3 DNA: TGTGCCAGCAGCGTAGGCGCTTGGAGCTCCTACGAGCAGTACTTC; CDR3 protein: CASSVGAWSSYEQYF
D gene: .; V gene: TRBV5-1; J gene: TRBJ1-5; clone size: .; CDR3 DNA: TGCGCCAGCAGCGCCTCTGACGATAGCAATCAGCCCCAGCATTTT; CDR3 protein: CASSASDDSNQPQHF
D gene: .; V gene: TRBV29-1; J gene: TRBJ2-1; clone size: few; CDR3 DNA: TGCAGCGTTGAGAGGACGACAGGGACTACTGAGCAGTTCTTC; CDR3 protein: CSVERTTGTTEQFF
D gene: .; V gene: TRBV5-6; J gene: TRBJ2-6; clone size: .; CDR3 DNA: TGTGCCAGCAGCTTGTTGACAGTTTCTGGGGCCAACGTCCTGACTTTC; CDR3 protein: CASSLLTVSGANVLTF
D gene: .; V gene: TRBV3-1; J gene: TRBJ1-1; clone size: .; CDR3 DNA: TGTGCCAGCAGCCAAGTACGGGATGGGGCTGAAGCTTTCTTT; CDR3 protein: CASSQVRDGAEAFF
D gene: .; V gene: TRBV4-1; J gene: TRBJ1-3; clone size: .; CDR3 DNA: TGCGCCAGCAGCCAGAGCCCAGCAGTCGCGAACTCTGGAAACACCATATATTTT; CDR3 protein: CASSQSPAVANSGNTIYF
D gene: .; V gene: TRBV29-1; J gene: TRBJ1-1; clone size: .; CDR3 DNA: TGCAGCGTTGTAAAGGGGCTAGACACTGAAGCTTTCTTT; CDR3 protein: CSVVKGLDTEAFF
D gene: .; V gene: TRBV12-3/TRBV12-4; J gene: TRBJ2-1; clone size: .; CDR3 DNA: TGTGCCAGCAGTCCGACTCGGGGGACGCCCGTCAATGAGCAGTTCTTC; CDR3 protein: CASSPTRGTPVNEQFF
D gene: TRBD1; V gene: TRBV15; J gene: TRBJ1-6; clone size: .; CDR3 DNA: TGTGCCACCAGCAGAGGACAGGGGGCTTCCTCACCCCTCCACTTT; CDR3 protein: CATSRGQGASSPLHF
D gene: .; V gene: TRBV1; J gene: TRBJ2-1; clone size: .; CDR3 DNA: TGCACCAGCAGCCTAGAGCGGGGGGCCTACAATGAGCAGTTCTTC; CDR3 protein: CTSSLERGAYNEQFF
D gene: TRBD2; V gene: TRBV5-4; J gene: TRBJ2-4; clone size: .; CDR3 DNA: TGTGCCAGCAGCTCGGGGGAGGGAAACATTCAGTACTTC; CDR3 protein: CASSSGEGNIQYF
D gene: .; V gene: TRBV12-3/TRBV12-4; J gene: TRBJ1-6; clone size: .; CDR3 DNA: TGTGCCAGCATGAAGGGGACCTATAATTCACCCCTCCACTTT; CDR3 protein: CASMKGTYNSPLHF
D gene: .; V gene: TRBV9; J gene: TRBJ1-2; clone size: .; CDR3 DNA: TGTGCCAGCAGTCGGCAGGGGTCGTATGGCTACACCTTC; CDR3 protein: CASSRQGSYGYTF
D gene: TRBD1; V gene: TRBV9; J gene: TRBJ1-2; clone size: .; CDR3 DNA: TGTGCCAGCAGCGTAGGGGACAGAGGAGAGGGCTACACCTTC; CDR3 protein: CASSVGDRGEGYTF
D gene: TRBD2; V gene: TRBV3-1; J gene: TRBJ2-3; clone size: .; CDR3 DNA: TGTGCCAGCAGCCGGATAGCGGGGGGAAGCACAGATACGCAGTATTTT; CDR3 protein: CASSRIAGGSTDTQYF
D gene: TRBD1; V gene: TRBV7-7; J gene: TRBJ2-5; clone size: .; CDR3 DNA: TGTGCCAGCAGCTACAACGGACAGGGAGGAGAGACCCAGTACTTC; CDR3 protein: CASSYNGQGGETQYF
D gene: .; V gene: TRBV20-1; J gene: TRBJ1-2; clone size: .; CDR3 DNA: TGCAGTGCTAGAGATAGGGAAGGGATTGGCTACACCTTC; CDR3 protein: CSARDREGIGYTF
D gene: TRBD1; V gene: TRBV29-1; J gene: TRBJ1-3; clone size: .; CDR3 DNA: TGCAGCGCCACACAGGGGTTCACTGGAAACACCATATATTTT; CDR3 protein: CSATQGFTGNTIYF
D gene: TRBD1; V gene: TRBV12-3/TRBV12-4; J gene: TRBJ1-3; clone size: .; CDR3 DNA: TGTGCCAGCAGCCGGGGACAGGGGGCTCTACTCTCTGGAAACACCATATATTTT; CDR3 protein: CASSRGQGALLSGNTIYF
D gene: .; V gene: TRBV4-2; J gene: TRBJ2-2; clone size: .; CDR3 DNA: TGTGCCAGCAGCCAAGAGTGGATGAAAAACACCGGGGAGCTGTTTTTT; CDR3 protein: CASSQEWMKNTGELFF
D gene: .; V gene: TRBV9; J gene: TRBJ2-1; clone size: .; CDR3 DNA: TGTGCCAGCAGCGTAGGAGAGAGGGTGCAGTTCTTC; CDR3 protein: CASSVGERVQFF
D gene: .; V gene: TRBV25-1; J gene: TRBJ2-1; clone size: .; CDR3 DNA: TGTGCCAGCTGGAGGGGAACGGAAGGGGGCGATGAGCAGTTCTTC; CDR3 protein: CASWRGTEGGDEQFF
D gene: TRBD1; V gene: TRBV29-1; J gene: TRBJ1-2; clone size: .; CDR3 DNA: TGCAGCGTTGAGGACAGGGACCGAGATGGCTACACCTTC; CDR3 protein: CSVEDRDRDGYTF
D gene: TRBD1; V gene: TRBV6-2/TRBV6-3; J gene: TRBJ2-5; clone size: .; CDR3 DNA: TGTGCCAGCAGTTACGGACAGGGAGGTGAGACCCAGTACTTC; CDR3 protein: CASSYGQGGETQYF
D gene: .; V gene: TRBV20-1; J gene: TRBJ2-7; clone size: once; CDR3 DNA: TGCAGTGCTGGGGGAGGGGGGTCCTACGAGCAGTACTTC; CDR3 protein: CSAGGGGSYEQYF